The text below deals with one TCR beta chain. This CDR3 is built from 14 residues. Deletions cut 2 bases from V and 1 base from J, with 8 bases between. Germline assignment: CDR1 SGHAT and CDR2 FQNNGV. These data are taken from a study of blood T cell repertoires in COVID-19. Overall study: Both acute and convalescent COVID-19 samples were obtained from the United States, Italy and Spain. Sample material is recorded as cDNA or gDNA derived from T cells, B-cell-depleted T cells, or PBMCs.

Original methodology: Reference gene primer amplification in the assay estimated nucleated cell counts. Some clones are missing from TCRdb's copy, which holds only in-frame ones; the method was immunoSEQ multiplex PCR. V and J calls and clone size are those listed in that table; D and trimming were worked out from the DNA. The repertoire holds about 240,000 clones, with about four fifths as singletons. This clonotype was sampled from a woman aged 70-85 years with acute or convalescent COVID-19. The sequencing sample was made of peripheral blood. The gene calls are TRBV11-2 and TRBJ1-1; D remains unclear. In DNA, the CDR3 is TGTGCCAGCAGCTTAATTTCAGGGAACACTGAAGCTTTCTTT. This sequence encodes CASSLISGNTEAFF.